This TCR beta chain was obtained from a study of T cells after yellow fever vaccination. About the study: Fractions of limited cellularity were prepared by means of SMART-Seq v4 Ultra Low Input.

The germline V gene encodes CDR1 DFQATT and CDR2 SNEGSKA (reference sequence). The CDR3 has 13 amino acids. Trimming at V came to 6 bases and at J to 3 bases, leaving 8 bases not matched to a gene. Study findings and constraints: Clones from primary vaccination mostly reappeared after the booster (around 97% CD4, around 90% CD8).

The sample holds a few counts of this clonotype. Its antigen remains unidentified. The authors made TCR cDNA by 5'RACE template switching, adding a universal primer site and UMIs. TCRdb ran MiXCR on the 5' RACE reads and lists one entry per CDR3 protein. The data contain 300,000 or so distinct CDR3 sequences, 13% of them singletons. The chain is built from TRBV20-1 and TRBJ2-7, with TRBD1 matching 7 bases. The specimen was CD4+ T cells sorted from PBMCs, collected 45 days after the yellow fever booster vaccination. This clonotype was sampled from a man under 40 who received the YFV17D yellow fever vaccine. The CDR3 here is CSATKGQFYEQYF. In DNA form, the CDR3 reads TGCAGTGCCACGAAGGGACAGTTCTACGAGCAGTACTTC.